A single sample gave rise to the 30 T cell receptor beta chains below, sequenced in a study of radiotherapy plus CTLA-4 blockade in lung cancer. Profiled with immunoSEQ multiplex PCR; TCRdb holds only in-frame clones, not every one. The table shows around 110,000 clones, with about 85% occurring only once. The specimen was peripheral blood, collected from a patient treated with radiotherapy plus ipilimumab. The receptors were sampled from a human donor with non-small cell lung cancer that progressed on radiotherapy plus ipilimumab. Some clones in this sample may be carry-over from other donors' samples.

The chain uses TRBV5-4 and TRBJ2-3; 8 bases align to TRBD2. This CDR3 comprises 15 residues. V was pared by 0 bases and J by 5 bases, with 5 bases of the junction left unmatched. CDR1 and CDR2 from the germline V gene are SGHNT and YYREEE (reference sequence). CDR3 sequence: CASSLGVSGEDTQYF. The CDR3 bases are TGTGCCAGCAGCTTGGGAGTTAGCGGGGAAGATACGCAGTATTTT. Combining the CDR3 with reference TRBV5-4 and TRBJ2-3 gives the whole variable domain ETGVTQSPTHLIKTRGQQVTLRCSSQSGHNTVSWYQQALGQGPQFIFQYYREEENGRGNFPPRFSGLQFPNYSSELNVNALELDDSALYLCASSLGVSGEDTQYFGPGTRLTVL.

The chain has TRBV11-2 and TRBJ1-1; D is unclear. The CDR3 covers 15 residues. Trimming cost V 4 bases and J 0 bases, with 12 bases left between them. Germline CDR1 is SGHAT and CDR2 is FQNNGV. The DNA of the CDR3 is TGTGCCAGCAGCTCGAGCAGCCTCATGAACACTGAAGCTTTCTTT. Its translation is CASSSSSLMNTEAFF.

The CDR3: CASSLTRNMYGYTF. The DNA of the CDR3 is TGTGCCAGCAGCTTAACCAGAAACATGTATGGCTACACCTTC. The genes are TRBV7-8 and TRBJ1-2; no clear D. V was pared by 2 bases and J by 5 bases, with 12 bases between. The CDR3 is made up of 14 amino acids. The germline V gene has CDR1 SGHVS and CDR2 FQNEAQ.

The chain has TRBV4-3 and TRBJ1-4; TRBD1 aligns across 7 bases. The V gene's germline CDR1 is LGHNA and CDR2 YSLEER. The CDR3 runs to 16 residues. The trim removed 4 bases at V and 8 bases at J, leaving 13 bases unmatched. The CDR3 protein is CASSLGPRGRGEKLFF. CDR3 nucleotide sequence: TGCGCCAGCAGCCTCGGCCCGAGGGGGCGGGGAGAAAAACTGTTTTTT.

This chain joins TRBV2 and TRBJ2-7; D is uncertain. Germline V lookup: CDR1 SNHLY, CDR2 FYNNEI. V lost 4 bases to trimming and J lost 3 bases, with 13 bases between them. This CDR3 spans 14 amino acids. The CDR3 DNA reads as TGTGCCAGCAGTGCCGGCGACGGCATCTACGAGCAGTACTTC. Protein product: CASSAGDGIYEQYF. The whole variable domain, filled in from reference TRBV2 and TRBJ2-7, reads EPEVTQTPSHQVTQMGQEVILRCVPISNHLYFYWYRQILGQKVEFLVSFYNNEISEKSEIFDDQFSVERPDGSNFTLKIRSTKLEDSAMYFCASSAGDGIYEQYFGPGTRLTVT.

The rearrangement uses TRBV10-3 and TRBJ2-3; 9 bases align to TRBD1. The germline V gene encodes CDR1 ENHRY and CDR2 SYGVKD. The CDR3 is 14 residues long. V trimming: 7 bases; J trimming: 5 bases; junction bases outside the gene matches: 7. The CDR3 here is CAITGQGGLDTQYF. CDR3 nucleotide sequence: TGTGCCATCACGGGACAGGGTGGACTAGATACGCAGTATTTT.

The chain links TRBV6-1 to TRBJ1-4; no definite D call. The CDR3 is 15 residues long. V was shortened by 1 base and J by 5 bases, with 11 bases between the two germline ends. Germline V CDR1 and CDR2: MNHNS, SASEGT. This chain's CDR3 is CASSEGLGYNEKLFF. As DNA, the CDR3 is TGTGCCAGCAGTGAAGGTCTGGGTTACAATGAAAAACTGTTTTTT.

The rearrangement uses TRBV4-3 and TRBJ1-2, with D possibly TRBD1 on 5 matching bases. The V end was cut by 0 bases, the J end by 10 bases, with 18 bases between. CDR1 LGHNA and CDR2 YSLEER come from the germline V gene. This CDR3 has 15 amino acids. The CDR3 nucleotides read TGCGCCAGCAGCCAAGATATGGAGTGGGGACCTACCTACACCTTC. This codes for CASSQDMEWGPTYTF.

The chain links TRBV5-1 to TRBJ2-3, with unresolved D. The CDR3 length is 14 residues. The V and J ends lost 0 bases and 4 bases respectively, with 9 bases between them. Per the germline V gene, CDR1 is SGHRS and CDR2 is YFSETQ. DNA for the CDR3: TGCGCCAGCAGCTTGGAATGGGTTCCAGATACGCAGTATTTT. Translated, it gives CASSLEWVPDTQYF.

This clone was counted once. The V and J genes are TRBV6-5 and TRBJ1-4; the D is unclear. This CDR3 comprises 14 residues. Trimming shortened V by 7 bases and J by 7 bases, and 16 bases separated the two germline ends. Germline loops: CDR1 MNHEY, CDR2 SVGAGI. This CDR3 reads CASTPHNRREKLFF. CDR3 DNA: TGTGCCAGCACGCCCCACAACCGGCGTGAAAAACTGTTTTTT.

This chain links TRBV18 with TRBJ2-5; 8 nucleotides align to TRBD2. The V gene's germline CDR1 is KGHSH and CDR2 LQKENI. The CDR3 sequence is 16 residues long. V shed 3 bases, J shed 1 base, and the junction held 7 bases outside the gene matches. The CDR3 loop is CASSPLKRGSQETQYF. Written as DNA, the CDR3 is TGTGCCAGCTCACCTCTAAAGCGGGGGAGCCAAGAGACCCAGTACTTC.

This sequence joins TRBV25-1 and TRBJ1-2, with D possibly TRBD1 on 6 matching bases. V shed 4 bases and J shed 0 bases, with 12 bases lying between them. The CDR3 length is 15 residues. Germline V gives CDR1 MGHDK, CDR2 SYGVNS. The CDR3 protein is CASSAGGTTNYGYTF. The CDR3 DNA reads TGTGCCAGCAGTGCGGGGGGCACAACTAACTATGGCTACACCTTC.

The chain employs TRBV10-3 and TRBJ1-2, with 10 bases fitting TRBD1. Trimming at V came to 2 bases and at J to 4 bases, leaving 7 bases not matched to a gene. The CDR3 extends over 16 amino acids. Looked up from germline, CDR1 is ENHRY and CDR2 is SYGVKD. The CDR3 DNA sequence: TGTGCCATCAGTGAGGGGGACAGGGGTTCATTCTATGGCTACACCTTC. It codes for CAISEGDRGSFYGYTF.

The chain employs TRBV5-1 and TRBJ2-1; 13 bases are shared with TRBD2. Germline V gene sequence: CDR1 SGHRS, CDR2 YFSETQ. The CDR3 is made up of 16 amino acids. The trim removed 0 bases at V and 4 bases at J, leaving 1 base unmatched. The CDR3 bases are TGCGCCAGCAGCTTGGGACTAGCGGGGGGATACAATGAGCAGTTCTTC. Translated: CASSLGLAGGYNEQFF.

The chain couples TRBV18 to TRBJ2-2; TRBD1 might be the D (6 bases). V was pared by 7 bases and J by 7 bases, with 16 bases between. The CDR3 is made up of 14 amino acids. The germline CDR1 and CDR2 sequences are KGHSH and LQKENI. The CDR3 region has the DNA TGTGCCAGCTTACCGGACAGAAGCGGCGGGGAGCTGTTTTTT. Its protein product is CASLPDRSGGELFF.

The chain is built from TRBV29-1 and TRBJ1-4; D gene unclear. The germline CDR1 and CDR2 sequences are SQVTM and ANQGSEA. Between the trimmed V and J ends, which lost 0 bases and 8 bases, there was a span of 10 bases. This CDR3 contains 13 residues. The CDR3 DNA is TGCAGCGTTGAAGAGGGGTACGGAGAAAAACTGTTTTTT. Encoded protein: CSVEEGYGEKLFF.

This rearrangement joins TRBV7-6 to TRBJ1-1; weak D call: TRBD1 (6 bases). This CDR3 region has 14 residues. The germline V gene has CDR1 SGHVS and CDR2 FNYEAQ. The V and J ends lost 5 bases and 1 base respectively, with 11 bases between them. The CDR3 bases are TGTGCCAGCAGCGGAGCGACAGGGAACACTGAAGCTTTCTTT. Protein: CASSGATGNTEAFF.

The V gene is TRBV27, the J gene TRBJ1-4; D is unclear. V was trimmed by 2 bases and J by 8 bases, leaving 15 bases between them. Germline assignment: CDR1 MNHEY and CDR2 SMNVEV (reference sequence). The CDR3 spans 15 residues. The CDR3: CASSLRSSVGEKLFF. The CDR3 DNA is TGTGCCAGCAGTTTAAGGAGCTCCGTTGGGGAAAAACTGTTTTTT.

The chain combines TRBV9 with TRBJ2-5; 9 bases map to TRBD2. The junction had 13 bases not matched to a gene; V was cut back by 0 bases and J by 4 bases. The CDR3 is 18 amino acids. CDR1 and CDR2 from the germline V gene are SGDLS and YYNGEE. CDR3 DNA: TGTGCCAGCAGCGTAGGGGAAAGTTGGGCTAGCGGGGCAGAGACCCAGTACTTC. It specifies CASSVGESWASGAETQYF.

The chain joins TRBV6-5 to TRBJ1-2, with D hard to call. Between the trimmed V and J ends, which lost 0 bases and 8 bases, there was a span of 10 bases. Germline CDR1 MNHEY, CDR2 SVGAGI. This CDR3 contains 13 residues. The CDR3 coding sequence is TGTGCCAGCAGTTACTCTCCCGAATCGGGCTACACCTTC. Its protein product is CASSYSPESGYTF.

With respect to this clone: The same CDR3 can be traced to other DNA sequences in this sample. V gene TRBV2 combines with J gene TRBJ2-5, with D unclear. This CDR3 has 10 amino acids. The V gene lost 1 base and the J gene lost 6 bases, with 0 bases spanning the gap. Germline V gene lookup returns CDR1 SNHLY and CDR2 FYNNEI. As DNA, the CDR3 is TGTGCCAGCAGTGAAGAGACCCAGTACTTC. Its translation is CASSEETQYF.

This rearrangement joins TRBV4-2 to TRBJ2-5, with D maybe TRBD1 (6 bases). CDR3 length equals 15 residues. The V gene's germline CDR1 is LGHNA and CDR2 YNFKEQ. V was shortened by 1 base and J by 0 bases, with 9 bases between the two germline ends. The CDR3 coding sequence is TGTGCCAGCAGCCAAGCTTACAGGGACCAAGAGACCCAGTACTTC. This translates into CASSQAYRDQETQYF.

V is TRBV5-1 and J is TRBJ1-1; TRBD1 agrees at 8 bases. V dropped 3 bases and J dropped 0; count of bases not matched to a gene: 7. The germline CDR1 and CDR2 sequences are SGHRS and YFSETQ. The CDR3 is 16 residues long. The CDR3 here is CASSSHRQGMNTEAFF. The CDR3, as DNA: TGCGCCAGCAGCTCGCATCGACAGGGGATGAACACTGAAGCTTTCTTT.

The chain links TRBV7-6 to TRBJ1-2; D is uncertain. V dropped 2 bases and J dropped 0 bases, with 13 bases sitting between them. This CDR3 contains 16 residues. Germline lookup yields CDR1 SGHVS and CDR2 FNYEAQ. The CDR3 region has the DNA TGTGCCAGCAGCTTATCGGTAGGATACACTAACTATGGCTACACCTTC. Translating gives CASSLSVGYTNYGYTF. Variable domain in full (rest from reference TRBV7-6 and TRBJ1-2): GAGVSQSPRYKVTKRGQDVALRCDPISGHVSLYWYRQALGQGPEFLTYFNYEAQQDKSGLPNDRFSAERPEGSISTLTIQRTEQRDSAMYRCASSLSVGYTNYGYTFGSGTRLTVV.

V gene TRBV2 combines with J gene TRBJ1-1, with no clear D. Germline CDR1 reads SNHLY; CDR2 reads FYNNEI. The V gene lost 3 bases and the J gene lost 5 bases, with 7 bases spanning the gap. There are 12 residues in the CDR3. CDR3 protein: CASSEDLTEAFF. CDR3 DNA: TGTGCCAGCAGTGAGGACTTGACTGAAGCTTTCTTT.

The chain carries TRBV6-1 and TRBJ1-4; 12 nucleotides agree with TRBD1. Per the germline V gene, CDR1 is MNHNS and CDR2 is SASEGT. CDR3 size: 15 residues. V lost 3 bases, J lost 7 bases, and 3 bases stayed unmatched. The CDR3 reads CASSDGDRGLEKLFF. CDR3 bases: TGTGCCAGCAGTGATGGGGACAGGGGGCTTGAAAAACTGTTTTTT.

The CDR3 protein is CASSPGTGSANYGYTF. The CDR3 DNA is TGTGCCAGCAGTCCCGGGACAGGGAGTGCTAACTATGGCTACACCTTC. The rearrangement joins TRBV27 to TRBJ1-2; TRBD1 matches 9 bases. V lost 5 bases, J lost 0 bases, and 7 bases stayed unmatched. Germline-derived CDR1 and CDR2 are MNHEY and SMNVEV (reference sequence). The CDR3 sequence is 16 residues long.

This clone was picked up one time. J is TRBJ1-1 and V is TRBV5-1, with a possible D match to TRBD1 (5 bases). This CDR3 has 15 residues. Germline values: CDR1 SGHRS, CDR2 YFSETQ. The V and J ends lost 0 bases and 4 bases respectively, with 13 bases between them. CDR3 residues: CASSLEWGTGTEAFF. CDR3 nucleotides: TGCGCCAGCAGCTTGGAGTGGGGGACGGGCACTGAAGCTTTCTTT.

This chain joins TRBV19 and TRBJ2-2; D is possibly TRBD1 (6 bases). The CDR3 loop spans 14 amino acids. The germline CDR1 and CDR2 sequences are LNHDA and SQIVND (reference sequence). V lost 3 bases and J 6 bases, leaving 11 bases between the germline ends. CDR3 bases: TGTGCCAGTAGTATTCCTACAGGGCCCGGGGAGCTGTTTTTT. This codes for CASSIPTGPGELFF.

This clone was counted once. The chain joins TRBV11-3 to TRBJ2-7; TRBD1 might be the D (6 bases). The CDR3 totals 14 residues. CDR1 and CDR2 (germline): SGHNT, YENEEA. The V end lost 3 bases, the J end lost 3 bases, and 12 bases lay between the germline ends. The CDR3 sequence: CASSFSGQIYEQYF. CDR3 nucleotides: TGTGCCAGCAGCTTTTCCGGACAGATCTACGAGCAGTACTTC.